This T cell receptor beta chain appears in the sequencing data of a study of identical twins. The length of the CDR3 is 14 residues. Germline CDR1 DFQATT, CDR2 SNEGSKA (reference sequence). With 5 bases removed from V and 2 bases from J, the gap between germline ends came to 12 bases. From the 5' RACE reads, TCRdb called clonotypes with MiXCR, one entry per CDR3 protein. The sample carries approximately 680,000 distinct CDR3 sequences, roughly 7.1% recorded once. Another study also made use of these data, one on yellow fever vaccine responses in identical twins.

This clonotype was obtained from a woman under 30 in good health. The chain recombines TRBV20-1 with TRBJ2-2; D is ambiguous. The sequenced sample was PBMCs. In nucleotides, the CDR3 is TGCAGTGCTCCAACGGACGGTAACACCGGGGAGCTGTTTTTT. This gives the protein CSAPTDGNTGELFF.